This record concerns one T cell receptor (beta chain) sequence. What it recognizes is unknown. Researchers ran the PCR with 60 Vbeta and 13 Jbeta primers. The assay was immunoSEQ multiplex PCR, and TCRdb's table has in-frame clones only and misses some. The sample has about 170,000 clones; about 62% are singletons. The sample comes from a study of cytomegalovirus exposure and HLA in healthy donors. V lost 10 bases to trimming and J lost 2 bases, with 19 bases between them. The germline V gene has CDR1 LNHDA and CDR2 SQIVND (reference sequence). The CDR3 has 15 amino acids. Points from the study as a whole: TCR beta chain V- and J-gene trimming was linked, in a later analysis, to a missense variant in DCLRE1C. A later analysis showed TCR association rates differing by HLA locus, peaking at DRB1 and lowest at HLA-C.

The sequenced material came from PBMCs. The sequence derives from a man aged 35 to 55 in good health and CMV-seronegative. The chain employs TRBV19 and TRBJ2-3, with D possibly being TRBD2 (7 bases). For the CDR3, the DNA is TGTGCCACCACCCCCGTGGGGGGGCCCACAGATACGCAGTATTTT. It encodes CATTPVGGPTDTQYF.